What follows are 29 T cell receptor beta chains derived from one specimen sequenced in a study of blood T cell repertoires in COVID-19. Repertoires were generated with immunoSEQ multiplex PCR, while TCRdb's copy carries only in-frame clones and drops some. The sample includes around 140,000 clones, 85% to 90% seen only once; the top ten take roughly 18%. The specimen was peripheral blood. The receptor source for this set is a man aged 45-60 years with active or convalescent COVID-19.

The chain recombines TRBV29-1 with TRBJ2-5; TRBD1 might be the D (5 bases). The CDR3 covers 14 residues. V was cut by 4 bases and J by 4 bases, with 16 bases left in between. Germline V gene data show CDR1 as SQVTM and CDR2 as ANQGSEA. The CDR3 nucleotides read TGCAGCGTTGGCAGGGTGGGGTCTGGAGAGACCCAGTACTTC. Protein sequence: CSVGRVGSGETQYF.

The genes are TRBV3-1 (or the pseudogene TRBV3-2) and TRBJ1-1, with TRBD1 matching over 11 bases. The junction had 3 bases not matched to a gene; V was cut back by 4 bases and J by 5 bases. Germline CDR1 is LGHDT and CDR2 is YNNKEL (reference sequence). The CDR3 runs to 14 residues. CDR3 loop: CASSRGTGGTEAFF. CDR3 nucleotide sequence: TGTGCCAGCAGCCGGGGGACAGGGGGAACTGAAGCTTTCTTT.

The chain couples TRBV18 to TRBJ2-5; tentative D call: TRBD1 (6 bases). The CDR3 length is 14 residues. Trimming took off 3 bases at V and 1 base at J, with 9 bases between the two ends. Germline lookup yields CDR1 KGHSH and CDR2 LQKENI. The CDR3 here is CASSPGTPQETQYF. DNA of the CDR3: TGTGCCAGCTCACCTGGGACACCCCAAGAGACCCAGTACTTC.

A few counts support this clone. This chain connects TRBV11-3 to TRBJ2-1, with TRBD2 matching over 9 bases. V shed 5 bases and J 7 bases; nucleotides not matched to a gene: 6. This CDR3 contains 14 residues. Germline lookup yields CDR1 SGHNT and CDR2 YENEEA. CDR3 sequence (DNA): TGTGCCAGCAGCCCAGCGGGGGGCCGGAATGAGCAGTTCTTC. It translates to CASSPAGGRNEQFF.

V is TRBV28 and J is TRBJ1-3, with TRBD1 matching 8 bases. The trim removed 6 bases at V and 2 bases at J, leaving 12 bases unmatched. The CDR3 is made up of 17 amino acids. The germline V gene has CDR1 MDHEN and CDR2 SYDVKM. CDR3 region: CASRSGTGLVTGNTIYF. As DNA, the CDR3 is TGTGCCAGCAGATCGGGGACAGGTCTGGTAACTGGAAACACCATATATTTT.

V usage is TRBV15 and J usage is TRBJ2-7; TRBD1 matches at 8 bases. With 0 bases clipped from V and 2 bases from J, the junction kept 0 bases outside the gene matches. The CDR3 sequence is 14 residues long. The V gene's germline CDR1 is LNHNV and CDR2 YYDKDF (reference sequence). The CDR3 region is CATSRDRGPYEQYF. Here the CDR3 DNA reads TGTGCCACCAGCAGAGACAGGGGGCCCTACGAGCAGTACTTC.

CDR3 in amino acids: CASSTAGTGLSGELFF. The CDR3 region has the DNA TGTGCCAGTAGTACAGCCGGGACAGGGTTGTCCGGGGAGCTGTTTTTT. The chain is built from TRBV19 and TRBJ2-2, with 9 bases lining up with TRBD1. This CDR3 has 16 amino acids. Per the germline V gene, CDR1 is LNHDA and CDR2 is SQIVND (reference sequence). V gave up 4 bases and J gave up 6 bases; unmatched junction bases: 9.

The CDR3 spells CASRAGDTNEKLFF. In DNA, the CDR3 is TGCGCCAGCAGAGCAGGGGATACTAATGAAAAACTGTTTTTT. V is TRBV4-1 and J is TRBJ1-4; perhaps TRBD1 as D (6 bases). The germline CDR1 and CDR2 sequences are MGHRA and YSYEKL. CDR3 length: 14 amino acids. With 6 bases removed from V and 2 bases from J, the gap between germline ends came to 10 bases.

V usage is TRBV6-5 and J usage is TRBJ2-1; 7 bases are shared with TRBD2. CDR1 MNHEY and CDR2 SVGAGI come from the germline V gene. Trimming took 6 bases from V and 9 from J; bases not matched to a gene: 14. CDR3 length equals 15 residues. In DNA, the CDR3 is TGTGCCAGCAGCCGAGAGGCGGGAGCGTCGCGTGAGCAGTTCTTC. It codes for CASSREAGASREQFF.

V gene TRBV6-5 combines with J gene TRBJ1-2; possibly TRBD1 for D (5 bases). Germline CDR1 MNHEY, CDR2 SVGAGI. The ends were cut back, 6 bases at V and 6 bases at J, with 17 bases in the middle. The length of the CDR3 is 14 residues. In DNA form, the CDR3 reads TGTGCCAGCAGCAGGGACCCCCCTAGCGATGGCTACACCTTC. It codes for CASSRDPPSDGYTF.

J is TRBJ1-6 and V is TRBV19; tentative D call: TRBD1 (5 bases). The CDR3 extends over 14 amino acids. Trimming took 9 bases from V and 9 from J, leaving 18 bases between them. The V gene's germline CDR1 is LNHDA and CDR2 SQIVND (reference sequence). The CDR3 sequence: CASATGRVLSPLHF. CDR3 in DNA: TGTGCCAGCGCCACCGGCAGGGTTCTTTCACCCCTCCACTTT.

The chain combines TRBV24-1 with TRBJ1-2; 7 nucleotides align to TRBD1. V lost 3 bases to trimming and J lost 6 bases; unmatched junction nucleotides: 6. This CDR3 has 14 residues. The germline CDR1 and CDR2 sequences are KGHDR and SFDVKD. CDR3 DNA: TGTGCCACCAGTGATACCGGACAGGTCCATGGCTACACCTTC. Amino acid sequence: CATSDTGQVHGYTF.

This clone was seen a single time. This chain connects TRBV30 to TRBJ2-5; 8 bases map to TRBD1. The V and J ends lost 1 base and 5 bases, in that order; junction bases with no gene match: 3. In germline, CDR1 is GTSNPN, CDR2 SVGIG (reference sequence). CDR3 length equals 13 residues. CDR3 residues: CAWSAGGLETQYF. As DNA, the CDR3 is TGTGCCTGGAGTGCAGGGGGCCTGGAGACCCAGTACTTC.

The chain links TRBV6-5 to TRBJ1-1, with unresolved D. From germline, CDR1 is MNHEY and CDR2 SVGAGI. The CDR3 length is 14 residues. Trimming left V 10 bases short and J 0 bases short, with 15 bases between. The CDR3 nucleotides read TGTGCCACCGCGCGAAGTCTCATGAACACTGAAGCTTTCTTT. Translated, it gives CATARSLMNTEAFF.

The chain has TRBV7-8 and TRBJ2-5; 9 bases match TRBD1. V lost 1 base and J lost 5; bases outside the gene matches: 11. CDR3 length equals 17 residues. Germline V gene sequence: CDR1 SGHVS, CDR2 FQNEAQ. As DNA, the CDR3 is TGTGCCAGCAGCTTAGATAGGGACAGGGCGCGAGGGGAGACCCAGTACTTC. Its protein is CASSLDRDRARGETQYF.

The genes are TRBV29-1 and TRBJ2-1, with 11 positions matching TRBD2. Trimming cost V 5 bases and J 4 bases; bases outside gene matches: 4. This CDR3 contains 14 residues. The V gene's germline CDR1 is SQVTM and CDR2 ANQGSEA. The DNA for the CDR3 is TGCAGCGTTTCGACTAGCGGGACTTACAATGAGCAGTTCTTC. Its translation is CSVSTSGTYNEQFF.

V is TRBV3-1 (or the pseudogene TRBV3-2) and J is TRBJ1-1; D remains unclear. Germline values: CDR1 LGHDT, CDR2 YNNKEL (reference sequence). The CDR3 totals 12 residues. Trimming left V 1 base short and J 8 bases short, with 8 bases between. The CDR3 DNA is TGTGCCAGCAGCCAAGGGAGCTTAGAAGCTTTCTTT. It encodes CASSQGSLEAFF.

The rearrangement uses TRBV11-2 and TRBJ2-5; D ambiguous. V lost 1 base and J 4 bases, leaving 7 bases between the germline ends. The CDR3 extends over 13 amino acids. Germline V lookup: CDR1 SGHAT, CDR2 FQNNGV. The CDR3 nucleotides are TGTGCCAGCAGCTTAGGGGCTTTAGAGACCCAGTACTTC. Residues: CASSLGALETQYF.

This CDR3 is CASRPGVNRGNTETQYF. The DNA for the CDR3 is TGCGCCAGCAGGCCCGGTGTAAACAGGGGGAATACGGAGACCCAGTACTTC. V gene TRBV5-1 combines with J gene TRBJ2-5; 8 bases agree with TRBD1. The length of the CDR3 is 17 residues. V dropped 5 bases and J dropped 5; count of bases not matched to a gene: 17. Germline loops: CDR1 SGHRS, CDR2 YFSETQ.

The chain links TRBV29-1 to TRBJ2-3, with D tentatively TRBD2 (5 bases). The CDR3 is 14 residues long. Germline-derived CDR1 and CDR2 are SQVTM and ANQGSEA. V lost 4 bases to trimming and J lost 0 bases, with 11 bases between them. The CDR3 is CSVGYGGSTDTQYF. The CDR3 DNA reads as TGCAGCGTTGGGTATGGAGGTAGCACAGATACGCAGTATTTT.

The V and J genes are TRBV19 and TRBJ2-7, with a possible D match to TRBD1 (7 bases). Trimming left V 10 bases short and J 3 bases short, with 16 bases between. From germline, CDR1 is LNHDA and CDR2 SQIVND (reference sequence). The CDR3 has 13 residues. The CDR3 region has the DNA TGTGCCACGGGGCGGGACAGCAACTACGAGCAGTACTTC. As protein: CATGRDSNYEQYF.

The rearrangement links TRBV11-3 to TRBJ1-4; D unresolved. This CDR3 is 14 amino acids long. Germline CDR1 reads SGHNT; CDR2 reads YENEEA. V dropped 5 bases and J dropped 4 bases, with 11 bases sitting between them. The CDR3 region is CASSPLELNEKLFF. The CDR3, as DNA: TGTGCCAGCAGCCCCTTGGAGCTTAATGAAAAACTGTTTTTT. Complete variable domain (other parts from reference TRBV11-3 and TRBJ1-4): EAGVVQSPRYKIIEKKQPVAFWCNPISGHNTLYWYLQNLGQGPELLIRYENEEAVDDSQLPKDRFSAERLKGVDSTLKIQPAELGDSAVYLCASSPLELNEKLFFGSGTQLSVL.

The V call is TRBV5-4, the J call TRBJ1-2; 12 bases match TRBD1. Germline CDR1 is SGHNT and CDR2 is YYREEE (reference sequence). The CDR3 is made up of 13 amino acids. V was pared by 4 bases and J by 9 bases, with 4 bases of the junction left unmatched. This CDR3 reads CASSTGQGASYTF. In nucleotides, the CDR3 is TGTGCCAGCAGCACGGGACAGGGGGCGAGCTACACCTTC.

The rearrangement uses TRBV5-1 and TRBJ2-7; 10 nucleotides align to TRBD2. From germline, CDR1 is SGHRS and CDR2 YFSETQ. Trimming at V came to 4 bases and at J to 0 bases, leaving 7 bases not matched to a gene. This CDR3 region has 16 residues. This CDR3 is CASSNTLAGASYEQYF. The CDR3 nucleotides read TGCGCCAGCAGCAACACTCTAGCGGGAGCCTCCTACGAGCAGTACTTC.

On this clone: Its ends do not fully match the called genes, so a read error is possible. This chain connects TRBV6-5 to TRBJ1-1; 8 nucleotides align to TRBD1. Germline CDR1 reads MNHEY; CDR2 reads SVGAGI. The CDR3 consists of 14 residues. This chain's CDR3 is CASTYGQGNTEAFF. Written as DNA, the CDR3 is TGTGCCAGCACTTACGGACAGGGAAACACTGAAGCTTTCTTT.

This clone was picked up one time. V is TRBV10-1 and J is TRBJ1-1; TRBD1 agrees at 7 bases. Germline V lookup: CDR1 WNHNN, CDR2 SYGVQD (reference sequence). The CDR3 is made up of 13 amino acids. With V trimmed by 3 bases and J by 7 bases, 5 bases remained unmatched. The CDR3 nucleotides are TGCGCCAGCAGTGATAGTGGGACAGATGAAGCTTTCTTT. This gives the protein CASSDSGTDEAFF.

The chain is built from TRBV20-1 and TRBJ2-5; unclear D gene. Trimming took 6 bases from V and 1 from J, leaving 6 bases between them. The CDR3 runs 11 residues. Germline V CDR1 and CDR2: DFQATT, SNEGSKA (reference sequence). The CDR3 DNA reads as TGCAGTGCAAGTCTCCAAGAGACCCAGTACTTC. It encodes CSASLQETQYF.

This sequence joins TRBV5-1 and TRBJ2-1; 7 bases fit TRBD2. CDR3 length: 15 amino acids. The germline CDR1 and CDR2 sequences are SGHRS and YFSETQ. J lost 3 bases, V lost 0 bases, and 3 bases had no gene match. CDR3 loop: CASSLGGRYYNEQFF. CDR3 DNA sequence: TGCGCCAGCAGCTTGGGCGGGAGATACTACAATGAGCAGTTCTTC. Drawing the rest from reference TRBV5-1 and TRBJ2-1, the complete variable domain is KAGVTQTPRYLIKTRGQQVTLSCSPISGHRSVSWYQQTPGQGLQFLFEYFSETQRNKGNFPGRFSGRQFSNSRSEMNVSTLELGDSALYLCASSLGGRYYNEQFFGPGTRLTVL.

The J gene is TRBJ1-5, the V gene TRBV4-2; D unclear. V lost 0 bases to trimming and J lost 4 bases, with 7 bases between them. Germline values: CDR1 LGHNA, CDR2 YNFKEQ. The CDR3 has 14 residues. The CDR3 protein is CASSQEQSNQPQHF. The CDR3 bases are TGTGCCAGCAGCCAAGAACAGAGTAATCAGCCCCAGCATTTT.